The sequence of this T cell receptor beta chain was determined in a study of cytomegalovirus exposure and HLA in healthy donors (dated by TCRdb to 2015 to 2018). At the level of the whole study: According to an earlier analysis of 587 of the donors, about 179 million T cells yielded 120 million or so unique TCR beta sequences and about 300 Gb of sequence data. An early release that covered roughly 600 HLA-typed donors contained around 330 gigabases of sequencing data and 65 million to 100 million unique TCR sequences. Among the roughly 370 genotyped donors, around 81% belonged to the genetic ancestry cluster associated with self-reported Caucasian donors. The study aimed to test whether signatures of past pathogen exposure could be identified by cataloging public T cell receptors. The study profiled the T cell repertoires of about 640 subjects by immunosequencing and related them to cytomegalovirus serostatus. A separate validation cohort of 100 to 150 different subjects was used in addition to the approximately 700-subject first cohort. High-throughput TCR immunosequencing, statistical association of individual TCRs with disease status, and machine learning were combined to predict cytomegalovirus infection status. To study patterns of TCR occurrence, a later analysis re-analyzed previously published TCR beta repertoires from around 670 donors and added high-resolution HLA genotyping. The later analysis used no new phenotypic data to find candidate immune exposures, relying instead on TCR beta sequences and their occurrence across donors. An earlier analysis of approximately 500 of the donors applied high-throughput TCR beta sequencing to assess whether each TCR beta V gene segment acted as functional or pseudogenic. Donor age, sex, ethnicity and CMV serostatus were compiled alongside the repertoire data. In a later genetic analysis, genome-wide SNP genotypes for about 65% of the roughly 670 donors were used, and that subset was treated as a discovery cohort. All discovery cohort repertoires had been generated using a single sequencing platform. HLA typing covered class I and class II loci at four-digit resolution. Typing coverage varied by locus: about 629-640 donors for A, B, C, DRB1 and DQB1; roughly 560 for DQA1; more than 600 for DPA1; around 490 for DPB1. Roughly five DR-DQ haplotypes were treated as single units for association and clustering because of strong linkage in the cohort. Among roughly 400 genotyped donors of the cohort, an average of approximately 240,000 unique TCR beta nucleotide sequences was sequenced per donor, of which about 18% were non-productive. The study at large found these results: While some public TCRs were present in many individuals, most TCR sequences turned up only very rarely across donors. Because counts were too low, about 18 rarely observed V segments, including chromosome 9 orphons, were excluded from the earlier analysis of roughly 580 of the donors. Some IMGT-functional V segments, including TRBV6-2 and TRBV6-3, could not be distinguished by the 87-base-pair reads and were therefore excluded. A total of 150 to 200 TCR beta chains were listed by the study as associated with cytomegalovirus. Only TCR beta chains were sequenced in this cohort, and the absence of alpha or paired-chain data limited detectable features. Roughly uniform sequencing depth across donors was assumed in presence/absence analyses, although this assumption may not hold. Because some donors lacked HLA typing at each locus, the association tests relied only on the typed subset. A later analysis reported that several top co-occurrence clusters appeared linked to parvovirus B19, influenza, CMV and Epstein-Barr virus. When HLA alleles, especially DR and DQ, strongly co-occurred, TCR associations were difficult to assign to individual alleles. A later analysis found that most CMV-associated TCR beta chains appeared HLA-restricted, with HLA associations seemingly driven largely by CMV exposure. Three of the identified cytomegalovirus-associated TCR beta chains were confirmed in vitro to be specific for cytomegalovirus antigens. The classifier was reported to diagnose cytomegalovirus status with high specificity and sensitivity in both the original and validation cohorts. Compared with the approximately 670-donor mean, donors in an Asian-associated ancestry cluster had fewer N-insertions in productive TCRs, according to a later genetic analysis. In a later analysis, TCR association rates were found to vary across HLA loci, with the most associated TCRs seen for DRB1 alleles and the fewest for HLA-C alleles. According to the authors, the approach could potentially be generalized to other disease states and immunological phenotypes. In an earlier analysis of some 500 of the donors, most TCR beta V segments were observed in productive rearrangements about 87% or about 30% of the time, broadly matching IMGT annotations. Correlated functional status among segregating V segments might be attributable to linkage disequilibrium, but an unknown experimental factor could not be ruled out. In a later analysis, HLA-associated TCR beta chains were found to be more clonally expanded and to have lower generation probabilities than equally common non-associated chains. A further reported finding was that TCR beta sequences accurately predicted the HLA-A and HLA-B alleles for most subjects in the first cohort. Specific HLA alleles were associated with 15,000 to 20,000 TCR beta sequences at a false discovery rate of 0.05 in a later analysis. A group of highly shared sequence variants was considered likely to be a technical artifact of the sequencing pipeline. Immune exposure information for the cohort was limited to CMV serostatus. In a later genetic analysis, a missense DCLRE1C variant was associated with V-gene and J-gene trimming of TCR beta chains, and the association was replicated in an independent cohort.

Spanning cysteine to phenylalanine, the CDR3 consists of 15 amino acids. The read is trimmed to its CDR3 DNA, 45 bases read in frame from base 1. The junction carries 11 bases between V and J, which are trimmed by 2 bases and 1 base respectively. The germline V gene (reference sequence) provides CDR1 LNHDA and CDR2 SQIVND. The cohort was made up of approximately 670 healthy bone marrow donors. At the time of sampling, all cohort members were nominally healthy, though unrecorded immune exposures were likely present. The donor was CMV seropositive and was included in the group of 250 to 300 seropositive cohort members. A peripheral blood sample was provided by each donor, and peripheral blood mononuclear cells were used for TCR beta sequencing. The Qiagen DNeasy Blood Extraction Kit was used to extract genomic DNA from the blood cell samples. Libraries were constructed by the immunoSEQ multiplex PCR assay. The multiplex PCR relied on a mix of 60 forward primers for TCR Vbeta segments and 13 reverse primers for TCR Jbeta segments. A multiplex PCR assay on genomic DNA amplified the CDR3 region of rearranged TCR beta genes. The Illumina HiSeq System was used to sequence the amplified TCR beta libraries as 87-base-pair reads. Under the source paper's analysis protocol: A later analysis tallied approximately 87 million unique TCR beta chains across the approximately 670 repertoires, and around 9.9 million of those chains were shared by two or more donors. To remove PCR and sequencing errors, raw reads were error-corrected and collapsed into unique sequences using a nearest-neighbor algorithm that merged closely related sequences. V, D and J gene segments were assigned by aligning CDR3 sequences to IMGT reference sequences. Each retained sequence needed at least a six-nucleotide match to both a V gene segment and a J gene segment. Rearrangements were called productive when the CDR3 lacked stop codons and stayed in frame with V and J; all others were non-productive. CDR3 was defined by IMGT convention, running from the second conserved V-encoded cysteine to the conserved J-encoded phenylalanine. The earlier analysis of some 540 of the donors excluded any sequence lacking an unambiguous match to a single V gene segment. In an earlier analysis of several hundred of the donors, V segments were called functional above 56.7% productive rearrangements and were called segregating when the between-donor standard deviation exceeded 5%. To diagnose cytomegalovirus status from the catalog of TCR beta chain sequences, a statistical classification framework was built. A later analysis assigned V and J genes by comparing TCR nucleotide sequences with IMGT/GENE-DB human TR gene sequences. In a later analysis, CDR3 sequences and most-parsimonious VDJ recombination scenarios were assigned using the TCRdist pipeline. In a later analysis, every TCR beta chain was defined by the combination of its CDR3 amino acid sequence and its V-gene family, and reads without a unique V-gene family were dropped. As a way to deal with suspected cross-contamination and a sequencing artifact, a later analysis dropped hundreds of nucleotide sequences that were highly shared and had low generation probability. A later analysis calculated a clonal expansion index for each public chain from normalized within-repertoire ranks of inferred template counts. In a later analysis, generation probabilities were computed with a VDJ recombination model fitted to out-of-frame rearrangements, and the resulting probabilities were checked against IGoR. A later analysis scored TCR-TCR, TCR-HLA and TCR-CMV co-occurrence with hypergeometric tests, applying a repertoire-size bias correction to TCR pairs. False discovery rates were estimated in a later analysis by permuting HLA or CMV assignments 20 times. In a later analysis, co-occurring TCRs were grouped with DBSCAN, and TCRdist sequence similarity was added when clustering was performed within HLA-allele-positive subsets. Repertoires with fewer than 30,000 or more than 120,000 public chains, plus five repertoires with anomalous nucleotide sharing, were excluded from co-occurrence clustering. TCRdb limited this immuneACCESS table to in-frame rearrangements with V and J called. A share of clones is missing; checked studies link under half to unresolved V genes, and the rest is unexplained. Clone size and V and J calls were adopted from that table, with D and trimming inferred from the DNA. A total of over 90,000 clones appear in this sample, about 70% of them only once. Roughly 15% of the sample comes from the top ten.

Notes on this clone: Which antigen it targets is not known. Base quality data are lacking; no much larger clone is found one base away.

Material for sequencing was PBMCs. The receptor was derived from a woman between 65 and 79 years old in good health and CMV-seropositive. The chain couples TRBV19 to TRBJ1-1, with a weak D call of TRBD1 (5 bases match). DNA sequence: TGTGCCAGTAGTATACAGCCAGGGCGGAACACTGAAGCTTTCTTT. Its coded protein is CASSIQPGRNTEAFF.